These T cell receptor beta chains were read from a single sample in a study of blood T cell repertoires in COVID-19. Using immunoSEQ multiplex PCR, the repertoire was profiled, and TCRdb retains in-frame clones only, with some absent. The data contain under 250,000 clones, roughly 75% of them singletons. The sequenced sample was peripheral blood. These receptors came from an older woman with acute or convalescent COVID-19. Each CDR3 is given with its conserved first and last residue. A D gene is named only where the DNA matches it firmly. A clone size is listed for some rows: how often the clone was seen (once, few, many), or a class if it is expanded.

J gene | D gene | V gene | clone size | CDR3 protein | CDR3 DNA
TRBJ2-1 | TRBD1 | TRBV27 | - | CASSPRTGNEQFF | TGTGCCAGCAGTCCCCGGACAGGAAATGAGCAGTTCTTC
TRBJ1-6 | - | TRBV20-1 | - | CSASSGLNNSPLHF | TGCAGTGCTAGTTCAGGGTTGAATAATTCACCCCTCCACTTT
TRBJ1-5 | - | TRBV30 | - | CAWSIGGVGQPQHF | TGTGCCTGGAGTATAGGGGGGGTAGGACAGCCCCAGCATTTT
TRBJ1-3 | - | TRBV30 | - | CAWSPSFYSGTKGGNTIYF | TGTGCCTGGAGTCCCTCCTTTTATTCCGGGACAAAGGGTGGAAACACCATATATTTT
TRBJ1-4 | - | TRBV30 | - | CAWSVTGGGDEKLFF | TGTGCCTGGAGTGTAACGGGGGGGGGCGATGAAAAACTGTTTTTT
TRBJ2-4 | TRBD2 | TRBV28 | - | CASSFGGESKNIQYF | TGTGCCAGCAGTTTCGGGGGGGAAAGCAAAAACATTCAGTACTTC
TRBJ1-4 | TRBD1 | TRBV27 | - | CASSTGQTNEKLFF | TGTGCCAGCAGCACGGGACAGACTAATGAAAAACTGTTTTTT
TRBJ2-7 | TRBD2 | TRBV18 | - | CASSPQRDQSYEQYF | TGTGCCAGCTCACCCCAGCGGGACCAATCCTACGAGCAGTACTTC
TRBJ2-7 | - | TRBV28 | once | CASTRGRYEQYF | TGTGCCAGCACCAGGGGCCGCTACGAGCAGTACTTC
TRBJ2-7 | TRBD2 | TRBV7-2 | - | CASSRPSGSYEQYF | TGTGCCAGCAGCCGGCCTAGCGGGAGCTACGAGCAGTACTTC
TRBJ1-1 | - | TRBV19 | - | CASSIQARAFF | TGTGCCAGTAGTATCCAGGCAAGGGCTTTCTTT
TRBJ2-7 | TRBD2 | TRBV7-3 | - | CASSPAGAGSSYEQYF | TGTGCCAGCAGCCCAGCTGGAGCGGGGAGCTCCTACGAGCAGTACTTC
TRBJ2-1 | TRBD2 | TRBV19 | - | CASSPRTSRSSYNEQFF | TGTGCCAGTAGTCCCCGGACTAGCCGTAGCTCCTACAATGAGCAGTTCTTC
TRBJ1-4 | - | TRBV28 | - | CASTRQPPELFF | TGTGCCAGCACTAGGCAGCCGCCCGAACTGTTTTTT
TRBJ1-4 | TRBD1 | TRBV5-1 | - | CASSTAGTGITTNEKLFF | TGCGCCAGCAGCACCGCCGGGACAGGGATTACAACTAATGAAAAACTGTTTTTT
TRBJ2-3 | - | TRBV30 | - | CAWSPRGADTQYF | TGTGCCTGGAGTCCCCGGGGAGCAGATACGCAGTATTTT